This paragraph covers one T cell receptor (beta chain) sequence. Profiling relied on immunoSEQ multiplex PCR, and the TCRdb table lists in-frame clones only, not all of them. The table includes tens of thousands of clones, under 95% detected once. This sample was taken from a study of blood T cell repertoires in COVID-19. In the study overall: Acute and convalescent COVID-19 specimens originated in the United States, Italy and Spain. In each case, the material was cDNA or gDNA derived from T cells, B-cell-depleted T cells, or PBMCs.

Per the germline V gene, CDR1 is SGHTA and CDR2 is FQGTGA. There are 13 residues in the CDR3. Losses at the gene ends were 5 bases for V and 14 bases for J; bases not matched to a gene: 13. The sequenced material came from peripheral blood. The receptor was derived from a man aged 45-60 years with active COVID-19. The rearrangement uses TRBV7-3 and TRBJ2-3; 7 bases agree with TRBD1. CDR3 protein: CASSPQRTGYLYF. CDR3 nucleotide sequence: TGTGCCAGCAGCCCCCAACGGACAGGTTATCTGTATTTT.